This is a list of T cell receptor beta chains from one sample in a study of CDR3 diversity in severe acne. TCRdb processed the PCR reads anew with MiXCR; each CDR3 protein has one entry. The sample consists of over 100,000 distinct CDR3 sequences, around 56% of them appearing once. The sequenced sample was blood. These receptors were collected from a male donor with acne. Both conserved end residues are part of each CDR3. The D gene is left open where the match is weak. Expanded clones get a size class; other rows say once, few or many, or leave the size out.

d_call	v_call	clone_size	j_call	cdr3_aa	cdr3_nt
TRBD1	TRBV29-1	NA	TRBJ1-5	CSVGLDRDQPQHF	TGCAGCGTTGGCCTAGACAGGGATCAGCCCCAGCATTTT
NA	TRBV27	few	TRBJ2-7	CASSLFKQHHEQYF	TGTGCCAGCAGTTTATTTAAACAGCACCACGAGCAGTACTTC
TRBD1	TRBV5-1	many	TRBJ2-5	CASSSTGGAVYETQYF	TGCGCCAGCAGCTCCACAGGGGGCGCGGTGTATGAGACCCAGTACTTC
NA	TRBV5-4	NA	TRBJ2-5	CASSNGFGTKETQYF	TGTGCCAGCAGCAACGGATTCGGGACGAAAGAGACCCAGTACTTC
NA	TRBV7-9	NA	TRBJ2-7	CASSVTGEQYF	TGTGCCAGCAGCGTCACAGGGGAGCAGTACTTC
TRBD1	TRBV5-1	many	TRBJ2-1	CASRARGRSNEQFF	TGCGCCAGCAGAGCCAGGGGGCGAAGCAATGAGCAGTTCTTC
TRBD2	TRBV6-1	many	TRBJ2-7	CASSEGLAGAFYEQYF	TGTGCCAGCAGTGAAGGGCTAGCGGGAGCTTTCTACGAGCAGTACTTC
NA	TRBV25-1	many	TRBJ1-5	CASSSGVSNQPQHF	TGTGCCAGCAGCTCGGGGGTTTCCAATCAGCCCCAGCATTTT
NA	TRBV15	NA	TRBJ2-7	CATSRAGSYEQYF	TGTGCCACCAGCAGAGCGGGATCCTACGAGCAGTACTTC
NA	TRBV29-1	once	TRBJ1-2	CSVTTDSRDLYGYTF	TGCAGCGTTACCACGGACAGTCGAGACCTTTATGGCTACACCTTC
NA	TRBV2	many	TRBJ2-1	CASSEGLHEQFF	TGTGCCAGCAGTGAGGGTCTCCATGAGCAGTTCTTC
TRBD1	TRBV25-1	few	TRBJ2-7	CASSEYSGQVSYEQYF	TGTGCCAGCAGTGAATACTCCGGACAGGTCTCCTACGAGCAGTACTTC
TRBD1	TRBV19	many	TRBJ2-2	CASGIEGQGGSGELFF	TGTGCCAGTGGTATCGAGGGACAGGGTGGTTCCGGGGAGCTGTTTTTT
NA	TRBV20-1	NA	TRBJ2-5	CSAGAGETQYF	TGCAGTGCTGGGGCCGGAGAGACCCAGTACTTC
TRBD2	TRBV20-1	NA	TRBJ2-3	CSAKGLAGGPPDTQYF	TGCAGTGCCAAGGGACTAGCGGGAGGGCCCCCAGATACGCAGTATTTT
TRBD1	TRBV6-1	few	TRBJ2-6	CASMGRDRGVTGANVLTF	TGTGCCAGCATGGGGCGAGACAGGGGCGTCACTGGGGCCAACGTCCTGACTTTC
NA	TRBV10-3	few	TRBJ1-1	CAISEAGFTEAFF	TGTGCCATCAGTGAGGCGGGGTTCACTGAAGCTTTCTTT
NA	TRBV11-2	many	TRBJ1-1	CASSLGAVTEAFF	TGTGCCAGCAGCTTGGGGGCAGTCACTGAAGCTTTCTTT